The sequence of this T cell receptor beta chain was determined in a study of blood T cell repertoires in COVID-19. Study background: Italy, Spain and the United States were the sources of the convalescent and acute COVID-19 samples.

As handled by the study authors: Scientists estimated how many nucleated cells there were by amplifying reference gene primers. TCRdb keeps only in-frame clones here, not all; method: immunoSEQ multiplex PCR. V, J and clone size are taken as reported in that table, and D and trimming were inferred from the DNA itself. The sample has tens of thousands of clones, 78% seen once. In Seattle, patients joined the study during active infection and were tracked longitudinally. Material: peripheral blood. This TCR was recovered from a man between 70 and 80 years old with COVID-19, enrolled during active disease.

The CDR3 coding sequence is TGTGCCAGCTCATCGGGACAGAGGAACACCGGGGAGCTGTTTTTT. Translation gives CASSSGQRNTGELFF. This chain joins TRBV18 and TRBJ2-2; 7 bases are shared with TRBD1. CDR3 size: 15 residues. CDR1 is KGHSH, CDR2 LQKENI, per germline. The V and J ends lost 5 bases and 1 base, in that order; junction bases with no gene match: 4.